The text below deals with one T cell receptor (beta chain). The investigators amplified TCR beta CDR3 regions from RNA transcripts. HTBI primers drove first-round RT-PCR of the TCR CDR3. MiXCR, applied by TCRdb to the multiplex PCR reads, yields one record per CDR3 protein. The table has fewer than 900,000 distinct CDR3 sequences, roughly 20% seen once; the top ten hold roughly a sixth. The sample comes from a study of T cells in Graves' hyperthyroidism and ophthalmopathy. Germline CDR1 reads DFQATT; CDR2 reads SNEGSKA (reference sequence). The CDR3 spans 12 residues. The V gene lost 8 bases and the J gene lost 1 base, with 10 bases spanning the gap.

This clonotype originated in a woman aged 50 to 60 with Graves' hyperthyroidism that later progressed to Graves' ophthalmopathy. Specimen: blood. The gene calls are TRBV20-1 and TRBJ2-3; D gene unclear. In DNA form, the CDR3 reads TGCAGTTGTCCCTTGGGCACAGATACGCAGTATTTT. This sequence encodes CSCPLGTDTQYF.